The 26 T cell receptor beta chains reported below all come from one sample, sequenced in a study of T cell responses to AZD1222 COVID-19 vaccine. This table comes from immunoSEQ multiplex PCR, and its TCRdb copy is limited to in-frame clones, with some not included. Here the sample spans roughly 130,000 clones, around 90% being singletons. Sequenced here: peripheral blood, sampled on day 0 of AZD1222 vaccination. These receptors originate from an adult in good health.

Concerning this clone: The limits of the CDR3 on the DNA are not certain, so only TCRdb's listed CDR3 is given. J is TRBJ1-3 and V is TRBV7-2; the table's D call TRBD1 went unverified against the DNA. Germline values: CDR1 SGHTA, CDR2 FQGNSA. 19 amino acids form the CDR3, both terminal residues included. The CDR3 is CASSLGPLDKGSPGNTIYF.

This chain joins TRBV2 and TRBJ2-5; 7 nucleotides align to TRBD2. Germline-derived CDR1 and CDR2 are SNHLY and FYNNEI. The V gene end was trimmed by 8 bases and the J gene end by 5 bases; junction bases not matched to a gene: 14. The CDR3 length is 15 residues. The CDR3: CASDRYRGSYETQYF. CDR3 DNA sequence: TGTGCCAGCGATCGGTATCGCGGGAGTTATGAGACCCAGTACTTC.

This rearrangement joins TRBV5-5 to TRBJ1-6, with D unclear. This CDR3 has 18 amino acids. With 0 bases removed from V and 0 bases from J, the gap between germline ends came to 13 bases. From germline, CDR1 is SGHKS and CDR2 YYEKEE (reference sequence). The CDR3 reads CASSLEVLDSSYNSPLHF. Here the CDR3 DNA reads TGTGCCAGCAGCTTGGAAGTTCTCGATAGCTCCTATAATTCACCCCTCCACTTT.

The chain links TRBV7-8 to TRBJ1-1; D uncertain. Germline V lookup: CDR1 SGHVS, CDR2 FQNEAQ. The V gene lost 2 bases and the J gene lost 5 bases, with 12 bases spanning the gap. This CDR3 contains 14 residues. The DNA for the CDR3 is TGTGCCAGCAGCTTATTAGAGGGAGGGACTGAAGCTTTCTTT. Its protein is CASSLLEGGTEAFF.

This clone occurred once. This chain connects TRBV27 to TRBJ1-2; a weak D match, TRBD1 (5 bases). This CDR3 region has 15 residues. Germline CDR1 and CDR2: MNHEY and SMNVEV (reference sequence). Trimming pared 0 bases from V and 5 bases from J, leaving 13 bases between. Here the CDR3 reads CASSLSSGLSYGYTF. The CDR3 DNA follows: TGTGCCAGCAGTTTATCGTCAGGGCTGTCGTATGGCTACACCTTC.

This chain's CDR3 is CASISQAGLALNEQFF. As DNA, the CDR3 is TGTGCCAGCATCTCTCAGGCGGGACTAGCCCTCAATGAGCAGTTCTTC. This chain connects TRBV13 to TRBJ2-1; 9 bases agree with TRBD2. Germline trimming cut 7 bases from V and 6 bases from J; bases unmatched to any gene: 13. CDR1 and CDR2 (germline): PRHDT, FYEKMQ (reference sequence). CDR3 length equals 16 residues.

The chain recombines TRBV30 with TRBJ2-1; 9 bases agree with TRBD2. This CDR3 spans 16 amino acids. The germline V gene encodes CDR1 GTSNPN and CDR2 SVGIG (reference sequence). V lost 0 bases, J lost 6 bases, and 9 bases stayed unmatched. The CDR3 DNA is TGTGCCTGGAGTGTACTTAGCGGGAGCCCTGGCAATGAGCAGTTCTTC. Amino acid sequence: CAWSVLSGSPGNEQFF.

This chain connects TRBV2 to TRBJ1-3, with TRBD1 as a possible D gene (5 bases). In germline, CDR1 is SNHLY, CDR2 FYNNEI. V was pared by 10 bases and J by 4 bases, with 11 bases between. The CDR3 is 12 amino acids. The CDR3 here is CATAGLGNTIYF. As DNA, the CDR3 is TGTGCCACGGCAGGGTTGGGAAACACCATATATTTT.

J is TRBJ1-6 and V is TRBV5-4; D may be TRBD1 (5 bases). This CDR3 comprises 13 residues. The V gene's germline CDR1 is SGHNT and CDR2 YYREEE (reference sequence). The V gene lost 0 bases and the J gene lost 14 bases, with 12 bases spanning the gap. CDR3 amino acids: CASSLGGSGTLHF. The CDR3 region has the DNA TGTGCCAGCAGCTTGGGGGGCTCTGGGACCCTCCACTTT.

The chain combines TRBV7-9 with TRBJ1-5; D not resolved. Germline V gene lookup returns CDR1 SEHNR and CDR2 FQNEAQ (reference sequence). V was trimmed by 1 base and J by 7 bases, leaving 11 bases between them. The CDR3 length is 14 residues. CDR3 bases: TGTGCCAGCAGCTTAGGAGGGTTCACCCAGCCCCAGCATTTT. This gives the protein CASSLGGFTQPQHF. Together with reference TRBV7-9 and TRBJ1-5, the CDR3 gives the full variable domain: DTGVSQNPRHKITKRGQNVTFRCDPISEHNRLYWYRQTLGQGPEFLTYFQNEAQLEKSRLLSDRFSAERPKGSFSTLEIQRTEQGDSAMYLCASSLGGFTQPQHFGDGTRLSIL.

The chain has TRBV7-2 and TRBJ2-1, with 11 bases identical to TRBD2. The CDR3 covers 15 residues. Trimming cost V 5 bases and J 4 bases; bases outside gene matches: 4. Germline assignment: CDR1 SGHTA and CDR2 FQGNSA. The CDR3 here is CASSTSGSKYNEQFF. DNA for the CDR3: TGTGCCAGCAGCACTAGCGGGAGCAAATACAATGAGCAGTTCTTC.

CDR3 loop: CASSRGQGANQPQHF. Here the CDR3 DNA reads TGTGCCAGCAGCAGAGGACAGGGGGCTAATCAGCCCCAGCATTTT. The chain is built from TRBV5-4 and TRBJ1-5, with 11 bases that match TRBD1. Germline V gene sequence: CDR1 SGHNT, CDR2 YYREEE (reference sequence). The CDR3 runs 15 residues. V shed 4 bases, J shed 4 bases, and the junction held 4 bases outside the gene matches.

The gene calls are TRBV7-9 and TRBJ1-2; a weak D match, TRBD1 (5 bases). V dropped 6 bases and J dropped 7 bases, with 18 bases sitting between them. This CDR3 has 14 residues. From germline, CDR1 is SEHNR and CDR2 FQNEAQ (reference sequence). The CDR3 DNA sequence: TGTGCCAGCAGTTTTGGGGACCAGAGGCTTGGCTACACCTTC. Encoded protein: CASSFGDQRLGYTF.

The J gene is TRBJ1-5, the V gene TRBV7-9; D gene ambiguous. Trimming pared 3 bases from V and 4 bases from J, leaving 4 bases between. Germline V gene lookup returns CDR1 SEHNR and CDR2 FQNEAQ (reference sequence). This CDR3 spans 12 amino acids. The DNA for the CDR3 is TGTGCCAGCAGCTTCACTAATCAGCCCCAGCATTTT. It yields the protein CASSFTNQPQHF. Complete variable domain (other parts from reference TRBV7-9 and TRBJ1-5): DTGVSQNPRHKITKRGQNVTFRCDPISEHNRLYWYRQTLGQGPEFLTYFQNEAQLEKSRLLSDRFSAERPKGSFSTLEIQRTEQGDSAMYLCASSFTNQPQHFGDGTRLSIL.

This chain connects TRBV24-1 to TRBJ1-2, with D perhaps TRBD1 (5 bases). The CDR3 is made up of 14 amino acids. Germline V gene sequence: CDR1 KGHDR, CDR2 SFDVKD. V lost 5 bases and J 2 bases, leaving 11 bases between the germline ends. The CDR3 loop reads CATSGAGPNYGYTF. The CDR3 DNA sequence: TGTGCCACCAGTGGGGCAGGGCCCAACTATGGCTACACCTTC.

This sequence joins TRBV7-2 and TRBJ2-3; D call uncertain. V lost 6 bases to trimming and J lost 1 base, with 8 bases between them. The CDR3 length is 13 residues. Germline V CDR1 and CDR2: SGHTA, FQGNSA. The CDR3 spells CASRPSGTDTQYF. In DNA, the CDR3 is TGTGCCAGCAGGCCGAGCGGCACAGATACGCAGTATTTT.

V usage is TRBV30 and J usage is TRBJ2-7; no clear D. This CDR3 spans 11 amino acids. Germline CDR1 GTSNPN, CDR2 SVGIG (reference sequence). V lost 1 base and J 1 base, leaving 2 bases between the germline ends. This CDR3 is CAWSASYEQYF. The DNA for the CDR3 is TGTGCCTGGAGTGCATCCTACGAGCAGTACTTC.

The chain couples TRBV28 to TRBJ1-2; D ambiguous. V was pared by 2 bases and J by 5 bases, with 6 bases between. Germline V gene sequence: CDR1 MDHEN, CDR2 SYDVKM. This CDR3 has 12 amino acids. The chain's CDR3 is CASSLTVYGYTF. The CDR3 coding sequence is TGTGCCAGCAGTTTAACCGTTTATGGCTACACCTTC.

The J gene is TRBJ1-1, the V gene TRBV6-2 or TRBV6-3; maybe TRBD1 (6 bases). With 4 bases removed from V and 5 bases from J, the gap between germline ends came to 17 bases. This CDR3 contains 15 residues. The germline V gene encodes CDR1 MNHEY and CDR2 SVGEGT. CDR3 residues: CASSSRDLRGTEAFF. CDR3 sequence (DNA): TGTGCCAGCAGTTCTCGAGACCTTAGGGGGACTGAAGCTTTCTTT.

The table lists this clone with a count of one. This CDR3 is CASSFRDRTGNTIYF. The CDR3, as DNA: TGTGCCAGCAGCTTCAGAGACAGGACTGGAAACACCATATATTTT. The V gene is TRBV5-5, the J gene TRBJ1-3; a weak D match, TRBD1 (6 bases). The germline V and J ends were trimmed by 2 bases and 2 bases, with 11 bases remaining between them. The CDR3 loop spans 15 amino acids. CDR1 is SGHKS, CDR2 YYEKEE, per germline (reference sequence).

V and J are TRBV10-3 and TRBJ2-7, with 9 bases that match TRBD2. CDR1 and CDR2 (germline): ENHRY, SYGVKD. Germline trimming cut 6 bases from V and 4 bases from J; bases unmatched to any gene: 10. The CDR3 has 15 amino acids. CDR3 sequence reads: CAIRGGSSGSYEQYF. The CDR3 region has the DNA TGTGCCATCAGGGGAGGGAGTAGCGGGAGTTACGAGCAGTACTTC.

The chain uses TRBV19 and TRBJ2-1; TRBD2 aligns across 15 bases. In germline, CDR1 is LNHDA, CDR2 SQIVND (reference sequence). The CDR3 sequence is 16 residues long. Germline trimming cut 9 bases from V and 9 bases from J; bases unmatched to any gene: 12. CDR3 in amino acids: CARTPGLAGGIVEQFF. CDR3 bases: TGTGCCAGGACCCCGGGACTAGCGGGAGGTATCGTTGAGCAGTTCTTC.

The chain uses TRBV7-2 and TRBJ1-1; 8 bases agree with TRBD1. The V gene's germline CDR1 is SGHTA and CDR2 FQGNSA. Unmatched junction bases numbered 13, after V lost 3 bases and J lost 4 bases. This CDR3 is 17 amino acids long. CDR3 bases: TGTGCCAGCAGCTTTAGCGGACAGGGCTCTCTGGGCACTGAAGCTTTCTTT. Protein sequence: CASSFSGQGSLGTEAFF.

With regard to this clone: Other DNA sequences within the sample encode an identical CDR3. The J gene is TRBJ2-7, the V gene TRBV7-2; D not resolved. The V and J ends lost 5 bases and 4 bases respectively, with 6 bases between them. Germline V gene sequence: CDR1 SGHTA, CDR2 FQGNSA. The CDR3 has 11 residues. The CDR3 DNA sequence: TGTGCCAGCAGCCCAGGATACGAGCAGTACTTC. Protein sequence: CASSPGYEQYF.

The chain is built from TRBV7-2 and TRBJ1-2, with 7 bases lining up with TRBD1. J lost 4 bases, V lost 4 bases, and 9 bases had no gene match. Germline CDR1 is SGHTA and CDR2 is FQGNSA. The CDR3 runs to 15 residues. The DNA for the CDR3 is TGTGCCAGCAGCTCCAACAGGGGAAGGGGCTATGGCTACACCTTC. Protein: CASSSNRGRGYGYTF. Full variable domain (remainder filled in from reference TRBV7-2 and TRBJ1-2): GAGVSQSPSNKVTEKGKDVELRCDPISGHTALYWYRQSLGQGLEFLIYFQGNSAPDKSGLPSDRFSAERTGGSVSTLTIQRTQQEDSAVYLCASSSNRGRGYGYTFGSGTRLTVV.

This chain uses TRBV12-3 or TRBV12-4 with TRBJ2-1; D not certain. V lost 6 bases to trimming and J lost 4 bases, with 4 bases between them. The CDR3 is made up of 11 amino acids. The DNA of the CDR3 is TGTGCCAGCAGCGAGTACAATGAGCAGTTCTTC. Translated, it gives CASSEYNEQFF.